This T cell receptor (beta chain) was sequenced in a study of blood T cell repertoires in COVID-19. Trimming took 9 bases from V and 4 from J, leaving 18 bases between them. The CDR3 contains 14 residues. Per germline, CDR1 ENHRY and CDR2 SYGVKD. TCRdb's table, derived via immunoSEQ multiplex PCR, lists solely in-frame clones and lacks some. The data show 380,000 or so clones, around 88% seen once. The specimen sequenced was peripheral blood. The V gene is TRBV10-3, the J gene TRBJ1-2, with D perhaps TRBD1 (5 bases). The receptor was isolated from a woman aged 60-70 years with COVID-19, enrolled during active disease. The CDR3 spells CAIKQAPSGYGYTF. CDR3 DNA: TGTGCCATTAAACAGGCTCCCTCGGGCTATGGCTACACCTTC.